This T cell receptor beta chain was sequenced for a study of T cell clonality in common variable immunodeficiency. Reduced serum IgG, IgA and/or IgM plus specific antibody deficiency defined CVID. Blood came from CVID subjects not ill and not taking immunomodulatory or immunosuppressive medication. Study-level findings and limits: Authors noted CVID clonality's cause needs subpopulation repertoire sequencing. Common variable immunodeficiency TCR beta sequences reportedly had fewer deletions and N-nucleotide insertions.

Worth noting for this clone: The target antigen is unknown. The read falls 3 residues short of the CDR3 end, and the missing part is taken from the germline J gene.

The table came from immunoSEQ multiplex PCR; TCRdb's copy has only in-frame clones and leaves some out. Observed in the sample are over 25,000 clones, none of them singletons. Germline CDR1 reads SGHVS; CDR2 reads FNYEAQ. The CDR3 is 17 residues long. V shed 5 bases and J shed 0 bases, with 14 bases lying between them. This TCR was recovered from a human donor with common variable immunodeficiency. The chain employs TRBV7-6 and TRBJ2-6; D might be TRBD2 (5 bases). Sample: peripheral blood mononuclear cells. The part of the CDR3 DNA that was read is TGTGCCAGCAGCCCTCTCACGGGGAGCTCTGGGGCCAACGTC. Encoded protein: CASSPLTGSSGANV. The whole CDR3 region reads CASSPLTGSSGANVLTF. The full variable domain, in which reference TRBV7-6 and TRBJ2-6 provide the parts outside the CDR3, is GAGVSQSPRYKVTKRGQDVALRCDPISGHVSLYWYRQALGQGPEFLTYFNYEAQQDKSGLPNDRFSAERPEGSISTLTIQRTEQRDSAMYRCASSPLTGSSGANVLTFGAGSRLTVL.